These 5 T cell receptor beta chains came from one sample sequenced in a study of blood T cell repertoires in COVID-19 (dated by TCRdb to about 2020). Library method: the immunoSEQ multiplex PCR assay. Not all clones reach the TCRdb copy of this immuneACCESS table, which keeps in-frame sequences only. Checked studies attribute under half of the gap to unresolved V genes and leave the rest unexplained. The sample table contains over 100,000 clones; only one count was recorded for more than 75% of them. Under 8% of the sample lies in the top ten. The sample was peripheral blood. All receptors derive from a man between 65 and 85 years old with acute or convalescent COVID-19.

The sample holds one count of this clone. The chain carries TRBV11-2 and TRBJ1-2; 10 nucleotides align to TRBD1. The CDR3 covers 14 residues. From germline, CDR1 is SGHAT and CDR2 FQNNGV. The J segment lost 8 bases and the V segment lost 1 base, leaving 4 bases of the junction unmatched. The CDR3 loop reads CASSLGQGAPGYTF. Written as DNA, the CDR3 is TGTGCCAGCAGCTTAGGACAGGGGGCGCCCGGCTACACCTTC.

The chain employs TRBV19 and TRBJ2-6, with D maybe TRBD1 (6 bases). The germline CDR1 and CDR2 sequences are LNHDA and SQIVND (reference sequence). Deletions cut 6 bases from V and 7 bases from J, with 19 bases between. CDR3 length: 16 residues. The CDR3 nucleotides are TGTGCCAGTAGCAGCCACCAAAAACAGGGCGCCAACGTCCTGACTTTC. Amino acid sequence: CASSSHQKQGANVLTF.

J is TRBJ1-2 and V is TRBV6-1, with D tentatively TRBD1 (5 bases). The germline V and J ends were trimmed by 3 bases and 4 bases, with 12 bases remaining between them. The V gene's germline CDR1 is MNHNS and CDR2 SASEGT. The CDR3 has 14 residues. Here the CDR3 reads CASSEGRKSYGYTF. Written as DNA, the CDR3 is TGTGCCAGCAGTGAGGGGCGGAAGTCCTATGGCTACACCTTC.

This clone has a handful of counts. The chain is built from TRBV4-1 and TRBJ2-5; 12 nucleotides line up with TRBD2. V was clipped by 3 bases and J by 5 bases; unmatched bases: 4. The CDR3 covers 15 residues. Germline CDR1 reads MGHRA; CDR2 reads YSYEKL. The CDR3 region is CASSHNLAGGETQYF. CDR3 DNA: TGCGCCAGCAGCCACAATCTAGCGGGGGGGGAGACCCAGTACTTC.

The V call is TRBV9, the J call TRBJ1-2; D possibly corresponds to TRBD1 (6 bases). Germline V CDR1 and CDR2: SGDLS, YYNGEE. V shed 4 bases and J shed 2 bases, with 15 bases lying between them. CDR3 length equals 15 residues. The CDR3 here is CASSPRPGQNYGYTF. As DNA, the CDR3 is TGTGCCAGCAGCCCCCGACCCGGACAGAACTATGGCTACACCTTC.